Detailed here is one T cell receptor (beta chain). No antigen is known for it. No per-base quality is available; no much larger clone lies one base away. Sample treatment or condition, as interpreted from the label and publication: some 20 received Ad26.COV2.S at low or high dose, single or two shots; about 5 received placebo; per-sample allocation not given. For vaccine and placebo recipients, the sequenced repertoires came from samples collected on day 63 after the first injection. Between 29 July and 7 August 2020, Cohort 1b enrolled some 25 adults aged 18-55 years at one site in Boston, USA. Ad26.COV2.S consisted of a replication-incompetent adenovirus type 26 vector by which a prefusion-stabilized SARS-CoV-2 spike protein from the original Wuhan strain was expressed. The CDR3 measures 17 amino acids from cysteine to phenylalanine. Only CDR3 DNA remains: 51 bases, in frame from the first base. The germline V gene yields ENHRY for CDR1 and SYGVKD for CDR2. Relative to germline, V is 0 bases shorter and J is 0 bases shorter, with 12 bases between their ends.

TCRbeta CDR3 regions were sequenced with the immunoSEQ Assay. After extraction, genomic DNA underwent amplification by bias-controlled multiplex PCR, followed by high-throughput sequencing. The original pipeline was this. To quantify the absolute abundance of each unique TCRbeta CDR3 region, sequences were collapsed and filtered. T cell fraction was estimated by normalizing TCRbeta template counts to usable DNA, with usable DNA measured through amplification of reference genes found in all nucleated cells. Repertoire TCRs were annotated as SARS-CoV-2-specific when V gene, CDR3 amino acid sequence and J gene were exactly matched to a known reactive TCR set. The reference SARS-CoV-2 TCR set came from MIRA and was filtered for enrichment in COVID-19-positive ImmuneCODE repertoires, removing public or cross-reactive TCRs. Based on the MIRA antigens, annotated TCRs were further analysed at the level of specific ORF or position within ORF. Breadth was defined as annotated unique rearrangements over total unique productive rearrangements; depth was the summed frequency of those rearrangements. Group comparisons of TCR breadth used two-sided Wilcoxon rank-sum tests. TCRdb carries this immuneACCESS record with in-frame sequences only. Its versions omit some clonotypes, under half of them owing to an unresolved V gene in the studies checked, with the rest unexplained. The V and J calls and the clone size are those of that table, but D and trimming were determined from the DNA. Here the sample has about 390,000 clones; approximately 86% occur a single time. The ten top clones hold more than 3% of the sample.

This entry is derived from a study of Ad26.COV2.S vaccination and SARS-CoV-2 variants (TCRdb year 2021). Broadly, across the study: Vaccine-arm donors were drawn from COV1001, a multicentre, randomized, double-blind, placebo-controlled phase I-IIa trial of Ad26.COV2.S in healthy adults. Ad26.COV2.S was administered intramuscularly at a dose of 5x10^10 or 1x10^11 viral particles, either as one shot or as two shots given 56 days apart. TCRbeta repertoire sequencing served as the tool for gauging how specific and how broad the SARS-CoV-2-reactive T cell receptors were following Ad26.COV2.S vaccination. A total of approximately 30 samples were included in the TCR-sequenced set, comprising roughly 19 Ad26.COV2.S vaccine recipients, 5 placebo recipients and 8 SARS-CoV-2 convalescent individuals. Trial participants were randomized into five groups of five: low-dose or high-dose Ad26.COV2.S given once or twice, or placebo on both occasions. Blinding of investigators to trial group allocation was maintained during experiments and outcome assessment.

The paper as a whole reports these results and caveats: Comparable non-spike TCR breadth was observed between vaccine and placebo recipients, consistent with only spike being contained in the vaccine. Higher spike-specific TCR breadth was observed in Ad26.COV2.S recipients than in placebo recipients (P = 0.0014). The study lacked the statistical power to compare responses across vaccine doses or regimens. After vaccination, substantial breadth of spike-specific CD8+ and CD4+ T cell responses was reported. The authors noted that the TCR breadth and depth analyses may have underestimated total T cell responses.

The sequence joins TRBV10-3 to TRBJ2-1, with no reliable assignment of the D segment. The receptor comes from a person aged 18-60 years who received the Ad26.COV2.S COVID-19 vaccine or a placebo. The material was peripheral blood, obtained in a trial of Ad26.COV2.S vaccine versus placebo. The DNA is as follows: TGTGCCATCAGTGAGTCGACTCTGGATAGCTCCTACAATGAGCAGTTCTTC. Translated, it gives CAISESTLDSSYNEQFF.